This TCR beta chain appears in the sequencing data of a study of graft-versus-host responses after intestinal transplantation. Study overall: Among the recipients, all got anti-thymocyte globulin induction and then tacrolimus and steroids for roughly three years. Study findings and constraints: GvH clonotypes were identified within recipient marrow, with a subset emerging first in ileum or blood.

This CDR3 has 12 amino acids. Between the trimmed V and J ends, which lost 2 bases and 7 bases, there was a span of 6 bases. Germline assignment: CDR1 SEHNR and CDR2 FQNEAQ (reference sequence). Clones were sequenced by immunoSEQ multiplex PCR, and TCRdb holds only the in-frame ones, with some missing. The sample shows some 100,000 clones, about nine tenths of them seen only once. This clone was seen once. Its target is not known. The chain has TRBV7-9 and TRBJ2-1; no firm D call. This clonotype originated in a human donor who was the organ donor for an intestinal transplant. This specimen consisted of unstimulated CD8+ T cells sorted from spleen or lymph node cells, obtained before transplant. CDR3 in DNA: TGTGCCAGCAGCTTACCTCTTAATGAGCAGTTCTTC. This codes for CASSLPLNEQFF.